This TCR beta chain was observed in a study of response to subunit inactivated influenza vaccine. As to this clonotype: What it recognizes is unknown.

Germline V gene lookup returns CDR1 SGHTA and CDR2 FQGNSA. The CDR3 spans 15 residues. V was shortened by 1 base and J by 1 base, with 9 bases between the two germline ends. General study results and limits: There was a suggestion from the authors that each seasonal influenza vaccination recruits few new T cells.

TCRdb re-called the RT-PCR reads through MiXCR, storing one row per CDR3 protein. The sample yields roughly 650,000 distinct CDR3 sequences, approximately 14% seen once. This TCR was recovered from a man aged 50-60 years who received an inactivated influenza vaccine. The V call is TRBV7-2, the J call TRBJ2-3; D is unresolved. This material consisted of PBMCs from blood, taken roughly 12 days after vaccination. CDR3 residues: CASSLGTLGTDTQYF. CDR3 DNA sequence: TGTGCCAGCAGCTTAGGGACCCTTGGCACAGATACGCAGTATTTT. Looking up the rest from reference TRBV7-2 and TRBJ2-3 gives the full variable domain: GAGVSQSPSNKVTEKGKDVELRCDPISGHTALYWYRQSLGQGLEFLIYFQGNSAPDKSGLPSDRFSAERTGGSVSTLTIQRTQQEDSAVYLCASSLGTLGTDTQYFGPGTRLTVL.